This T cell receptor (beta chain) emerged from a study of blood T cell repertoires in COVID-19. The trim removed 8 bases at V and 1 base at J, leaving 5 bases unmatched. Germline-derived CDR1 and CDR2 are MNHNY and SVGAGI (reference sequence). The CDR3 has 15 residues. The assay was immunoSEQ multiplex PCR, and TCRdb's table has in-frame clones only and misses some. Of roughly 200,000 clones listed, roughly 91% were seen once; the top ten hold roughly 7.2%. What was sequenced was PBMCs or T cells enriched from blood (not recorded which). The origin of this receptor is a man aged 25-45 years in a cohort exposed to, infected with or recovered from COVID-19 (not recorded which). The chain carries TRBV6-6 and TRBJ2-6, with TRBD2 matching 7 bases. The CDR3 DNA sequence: TGTGCCAGCCAGAACGGGGGGTCTGGGGCCAACGTCCTGACTTTC. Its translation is CASQNGGSGANVLTF.